These T cell receptor beta chains were read from a single sample in a study of blood T cells in healthy people across ages. TCRdb re-derived calls from the 5' RACE reads in MiXCR, one entry per CDR3 protein. The top ten clones hold 45% to 60% of a sample with approximately 350,000 distinct CDR3 sequences, about 52% of them seen once. The sample taken for sequencing was blood. These receptors were collected from a man aged 60-69 years in good health. Both conserved end residues are part of each CDR3. The D gene is left open where the match is weak. Expanded clones are given a class, and other clones once, few, many or no size at all.

cdr3_nt cdr3_aa d_call j_call v_call clone_size cdr3_length
TGTGCCAGCAGCCCCAGCGGGAGGGGCTCCTACAATGAGCAGTTCTTC CASSPSGRGSYNEQFF TRBD2 TRBJ2-1 TRBV12-3/TRBV12-4 - 16
TGCAGTGCGACCAGATCGGGGGGAGGCGAGCAGTACTTC CSATRSGGGEQYF TRBD2 TRBJ2-7 TRBV20-1 many 13
TGCGCCAGCAGCGCGACCGGGACAGGGGGCGTAGCCAAAAACATTCCGTACTTC CASSATGTGGVAKNIPYF TRBD1 TRBJ2-5 TRBV5-1 - 18
TGTGCCAGCAGCGGACGACTAGCGGGGGAGACCCAGTACTTC CASSGRLAGETQYF TRBD2 TRBJ2-5 TRBV11-3 - 14
TGTGCCAGCAGTTTATCCCCCCGGGAGTACACCTACAATGAGCAGTTCTTC CASSLSPREYTYNEQFF - TRBJ2-1 TRBV27 few 17
TGCGCCAGCAGCTTTAGCGGGGGGGCAGGTGAGCAGTTCTTC CASSFSGGAGEQFF TRBD2 TRBJ2-1 TRBV5-1 - 14
TGTGCCAGCAGCCCCCGTGCGAGCGGGAGGATAAATGAGCAGTACTTC CASSPRASGRINEQYF TRBD2 TRBJ2-5 TRBV9 once 16
TGTGCCAGCAGCTCCTCACCCCGGACTAGCGGGGGAGGCACAGATACGCAGTATTTT CASSSSPRTSGGGTDTQYF TRBD2 TRBJ2-3 TRBV7-8 few 19
TGCAGTGTAAGGGGGATCGGTGCAGATACGCAGTATTTT CSVRGIGADTQYF - TRBJ2-3 TRBV20-1 - 13
TGCGCCAGCAGCCCCGGGACAGAAACCTCCGGGCCTAACCGGGAGCAGTACTTC CASSPGTETSGPNREQYF - TRBJ2-5 TRBV5-1 - 18